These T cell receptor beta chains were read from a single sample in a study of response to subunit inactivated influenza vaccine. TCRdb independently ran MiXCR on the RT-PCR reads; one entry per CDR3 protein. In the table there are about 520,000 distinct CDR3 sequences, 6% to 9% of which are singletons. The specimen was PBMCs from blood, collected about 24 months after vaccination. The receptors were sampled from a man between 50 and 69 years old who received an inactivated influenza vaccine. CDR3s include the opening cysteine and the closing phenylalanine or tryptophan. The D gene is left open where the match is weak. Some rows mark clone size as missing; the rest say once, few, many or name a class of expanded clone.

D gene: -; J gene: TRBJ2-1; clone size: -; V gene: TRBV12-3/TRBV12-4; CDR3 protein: CASNRGSFNEQFF; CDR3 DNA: TGTGCCAGCAACCGGGGATCTTTCAATGAGCAGTTCTTC
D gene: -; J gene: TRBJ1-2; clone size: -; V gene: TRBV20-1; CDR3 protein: CSAMGPANYGYTF; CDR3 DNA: TGCAGTGCGATGGGACCGGCGAACTATGGCTACACCTTC
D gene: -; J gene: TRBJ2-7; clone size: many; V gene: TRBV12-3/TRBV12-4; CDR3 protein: CASSLTGYEQYF; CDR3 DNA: TGCGCCAGCAGCTTGACAGGCTACGAGCAGTACTTC
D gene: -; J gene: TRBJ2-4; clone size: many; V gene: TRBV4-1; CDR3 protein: CASRDPLAKNIQYF; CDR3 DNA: TGCGCCAGCAGAGATCCACTAGCCAAAAACATTCAGTACTTC
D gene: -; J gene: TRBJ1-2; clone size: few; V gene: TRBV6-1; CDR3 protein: CASRVGRGFYGYTF; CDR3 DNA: TGTGCCAGCAGAGTCGGCAGGGGATTCTATGGCTACACCTTC
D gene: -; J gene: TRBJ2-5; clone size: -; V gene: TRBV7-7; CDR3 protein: CASSRRGNSAVETQYF; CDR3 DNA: TGTGCTAGCAGCCGACGTGGAAACTCAGCAGTCGAGACCCAGTACTTC
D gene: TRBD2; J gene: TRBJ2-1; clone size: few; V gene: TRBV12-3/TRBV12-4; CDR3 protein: CASRRTSGTYNEQFF; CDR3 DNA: TGTGCCAGCAGACGGACTAGCGGCACCTACAATGAGCAGTTCTTC
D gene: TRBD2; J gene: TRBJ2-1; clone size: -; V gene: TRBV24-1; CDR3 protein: CATSDLGAGGNNEQFF; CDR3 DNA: TGTGCCACCAGTGACCTCGGGGCGGGGGGAAACAATGAGCAGTTCTTC
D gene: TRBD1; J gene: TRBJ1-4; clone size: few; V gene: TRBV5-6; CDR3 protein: CASRNRGGEKLFF; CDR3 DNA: TGTGCCAGCCGAAACAGGGGGGGTGAAAAACTGTTTTTT
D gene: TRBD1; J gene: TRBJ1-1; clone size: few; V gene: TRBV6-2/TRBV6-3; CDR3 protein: CASSLNRDRGRGPEAFF; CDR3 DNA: TGTGCCAGCAGTTTAAACCGGGACAGGGGGCGCGGGCCTGAAGCTTTCTTT
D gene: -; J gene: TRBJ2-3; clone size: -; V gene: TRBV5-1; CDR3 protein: CASSSSGGVWGTDTQYF; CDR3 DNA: TGCGCCAGCAGCTCCTCCGGCGGGGTATGGGGCACAGATACGCAGTATTTT
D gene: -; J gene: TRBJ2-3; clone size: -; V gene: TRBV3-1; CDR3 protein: CASSQGDPSTDTQYF; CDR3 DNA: TGTGCCAGCAGCCAAGGGGACCCTAGCACAGATACGCAGTATTTT
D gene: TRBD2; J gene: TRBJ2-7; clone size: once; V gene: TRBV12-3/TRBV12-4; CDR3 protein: CASTGLAASYEQYF; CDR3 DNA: TGTGCCAGCACGGGACTAGCGGCCTCCTACGAGCAGTACTTC
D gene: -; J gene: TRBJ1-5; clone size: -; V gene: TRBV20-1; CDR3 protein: CSAEELRDRNQPQHF; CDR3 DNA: TGCAGTGCTGAGGAGCTCCGGGACCGAAATCAGCCCCAGCATTTT